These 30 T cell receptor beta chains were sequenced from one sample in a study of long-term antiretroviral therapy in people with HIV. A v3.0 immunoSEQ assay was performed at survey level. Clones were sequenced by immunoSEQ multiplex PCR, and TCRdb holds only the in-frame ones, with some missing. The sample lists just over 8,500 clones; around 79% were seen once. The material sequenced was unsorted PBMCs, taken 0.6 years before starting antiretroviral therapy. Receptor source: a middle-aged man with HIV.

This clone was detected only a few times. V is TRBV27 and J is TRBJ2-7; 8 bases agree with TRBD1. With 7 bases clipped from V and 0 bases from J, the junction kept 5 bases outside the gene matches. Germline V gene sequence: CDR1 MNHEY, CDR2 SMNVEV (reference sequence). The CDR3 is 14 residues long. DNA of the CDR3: TGTGCCAGCACCCAGGGGGCCAGCTCCTACGAGCAGTACTTC. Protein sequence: CASTQGASSYEQYF.

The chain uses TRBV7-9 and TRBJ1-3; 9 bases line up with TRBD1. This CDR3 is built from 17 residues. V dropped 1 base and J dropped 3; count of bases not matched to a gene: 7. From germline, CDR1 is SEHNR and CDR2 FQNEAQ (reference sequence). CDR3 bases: TGTGCCAGCAGCTTAGGTTGGACAGGGGTTGGTGGAAACACCATATATTTT. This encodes CASSLGWTGVGGNTIYF.

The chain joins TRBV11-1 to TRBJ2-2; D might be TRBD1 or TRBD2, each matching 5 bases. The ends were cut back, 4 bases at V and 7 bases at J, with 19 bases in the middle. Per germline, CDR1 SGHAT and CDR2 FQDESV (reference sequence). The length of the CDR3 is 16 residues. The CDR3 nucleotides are TGTGCCAGCAGCTACGAGGGACCCCTCATTGTCGGGGAGCTGTTTTTT. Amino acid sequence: CASSYEGPLIVGELFF.

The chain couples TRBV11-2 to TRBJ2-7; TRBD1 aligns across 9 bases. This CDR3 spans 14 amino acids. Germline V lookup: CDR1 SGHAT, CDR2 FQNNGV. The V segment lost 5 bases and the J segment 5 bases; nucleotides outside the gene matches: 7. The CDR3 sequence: CASSLDRGSNEQYF. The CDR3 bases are TGTGCCAGCAGCCTCGACAGGGGGAGCAACGAGCAGTACTTC.

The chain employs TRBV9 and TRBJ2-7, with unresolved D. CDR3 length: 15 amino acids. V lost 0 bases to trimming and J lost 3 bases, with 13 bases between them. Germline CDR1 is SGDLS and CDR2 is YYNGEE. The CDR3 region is CASSVGVATDYEQYF. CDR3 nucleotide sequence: TGTGCCAGCAGCGTAGGGGTCGCGACGGACTACGAGCAGTACTTC.

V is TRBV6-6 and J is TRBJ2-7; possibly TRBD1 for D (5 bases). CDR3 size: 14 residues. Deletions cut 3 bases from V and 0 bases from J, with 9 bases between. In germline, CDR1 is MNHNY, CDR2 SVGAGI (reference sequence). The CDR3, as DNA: TGTGCCAGCAGTTATACGACAGACTCCTACGAGCAGTACTTC. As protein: CASSYTTDSYEQYF.

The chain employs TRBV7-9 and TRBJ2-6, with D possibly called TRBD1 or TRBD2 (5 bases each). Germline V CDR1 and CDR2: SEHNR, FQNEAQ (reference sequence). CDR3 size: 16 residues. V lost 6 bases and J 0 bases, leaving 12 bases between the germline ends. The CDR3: CASRREGDSGANVLTF. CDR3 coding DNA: TGTGCCAGCAGACGGGAAGGGGACTCTGGGGCCAACGTCCTGACTTTC. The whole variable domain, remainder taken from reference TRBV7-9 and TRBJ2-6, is DTGVSQNPRHKITKRGQNVTFRCDPISEHNRLYWYRQTLGQGPEFLTYFQNEAQLEKSRLLSDRFSAERPKGSFSTLEIQRTEQGDSAMYLCASRREGDSGANVLTFGAGSRLTVL.

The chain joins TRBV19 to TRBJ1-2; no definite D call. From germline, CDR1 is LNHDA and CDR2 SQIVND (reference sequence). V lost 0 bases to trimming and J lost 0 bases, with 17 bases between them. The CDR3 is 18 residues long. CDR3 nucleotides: TGTGCCAGTAGTATAGATCGGTTGGGCCATGCAGCTAACTATGGCTACACCTTC. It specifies CASSIDRLGHAANYGYTF.

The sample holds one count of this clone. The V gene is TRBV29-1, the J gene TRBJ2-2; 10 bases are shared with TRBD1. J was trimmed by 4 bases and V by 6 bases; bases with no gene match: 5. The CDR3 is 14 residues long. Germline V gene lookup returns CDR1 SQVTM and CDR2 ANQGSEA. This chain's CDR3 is CSVLDRGRTGELFF. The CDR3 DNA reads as TGCAGCGTGCTCGACAGGGGGCGCACCGGGGAGCTGTTTTTT.

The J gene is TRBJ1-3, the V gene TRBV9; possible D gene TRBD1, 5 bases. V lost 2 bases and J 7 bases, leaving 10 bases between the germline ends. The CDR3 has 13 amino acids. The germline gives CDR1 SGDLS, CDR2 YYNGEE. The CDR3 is CASSVGPGNTIYF. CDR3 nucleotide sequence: TGTGCCAGCAGCGTGGGACCGGGGAACACCATATATTTT.

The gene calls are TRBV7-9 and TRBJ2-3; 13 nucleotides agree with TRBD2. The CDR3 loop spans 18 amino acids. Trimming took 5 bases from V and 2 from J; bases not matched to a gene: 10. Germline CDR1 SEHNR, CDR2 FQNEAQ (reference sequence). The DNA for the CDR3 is TGTGCCAGCAGCCCGTGGACTAGCGGGGGTGCCCTCACAGATACGCAGTATTTT. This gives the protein CASSPWTSGGALTDTQYF.

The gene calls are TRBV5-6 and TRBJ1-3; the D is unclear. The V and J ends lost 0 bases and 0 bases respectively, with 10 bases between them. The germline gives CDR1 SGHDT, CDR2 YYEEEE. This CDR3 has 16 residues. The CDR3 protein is CASSLGQVLSGNTIYF. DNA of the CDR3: TGTGCCAGCAGCTTGGGGCAGGTACTCTCTGGAAACACCATATATTTT.

The CDR3 reads CASSDRQGGKNEQYF. The CDR3 DNA is TGTGCCAGCAGCGATCGACAGGGTGGGAAGAACGAGCAGTACTTC. This chain uses TRBV6-5 with TRBJ2-7; TRBD1 aligns across 7 bases. The V and J ends lost 6 bases and 5 bases, in that order; junction bases with no gene match: 13. Per germline, CDR1 MNHEY and CDR2 SVGAGI. The CDR3 has 15 residues.

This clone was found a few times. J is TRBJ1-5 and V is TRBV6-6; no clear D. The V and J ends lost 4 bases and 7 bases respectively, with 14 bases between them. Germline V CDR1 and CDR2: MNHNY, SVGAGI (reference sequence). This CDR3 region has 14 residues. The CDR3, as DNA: TGTGCCAGCAGTTCCCTAGGGCTGGGGCAGCCCCAGCATTTT. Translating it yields CASSSLGLGQPQHF.

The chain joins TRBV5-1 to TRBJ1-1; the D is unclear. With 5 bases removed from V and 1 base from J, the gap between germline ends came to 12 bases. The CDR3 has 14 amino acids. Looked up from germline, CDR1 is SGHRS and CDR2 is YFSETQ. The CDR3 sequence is CASSSGQKNTEAFF. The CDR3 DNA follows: TGCGCCAGCAGTAGTGGTCAGAAGAACACTGAAGCTTTCTTT.

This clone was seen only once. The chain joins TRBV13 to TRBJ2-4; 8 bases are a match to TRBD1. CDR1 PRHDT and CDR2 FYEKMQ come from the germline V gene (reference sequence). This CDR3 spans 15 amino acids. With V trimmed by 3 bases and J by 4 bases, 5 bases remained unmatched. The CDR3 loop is CASSFSGQGKNIQYF. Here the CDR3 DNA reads TGTGCCAGCAGCTTTAGTGGACAGGGAAAAAACATTCAGTACTTC.

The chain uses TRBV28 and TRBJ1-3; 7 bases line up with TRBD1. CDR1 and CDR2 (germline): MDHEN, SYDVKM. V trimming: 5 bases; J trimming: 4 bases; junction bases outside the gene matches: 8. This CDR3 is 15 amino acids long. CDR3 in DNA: TGTGCCAGCAGTCCCACAGGGGTAGGAGGAAACACCATATATTTT. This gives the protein CASSPTGVGGNTIYF.

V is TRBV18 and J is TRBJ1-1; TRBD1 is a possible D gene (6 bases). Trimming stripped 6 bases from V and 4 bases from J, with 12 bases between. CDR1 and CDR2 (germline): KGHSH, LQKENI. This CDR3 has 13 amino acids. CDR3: CASSTGTSTEAFF. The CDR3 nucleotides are TGTGCCAGCTCCACCGGGACATCCACTGAAGCTTTCTTT.

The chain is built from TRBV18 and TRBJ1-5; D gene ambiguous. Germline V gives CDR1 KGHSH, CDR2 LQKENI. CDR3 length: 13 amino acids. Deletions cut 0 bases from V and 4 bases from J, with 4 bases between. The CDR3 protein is CASSPPGNQPQHF. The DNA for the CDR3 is TGTGCCAGCTCACCACCAGGGAATCAGCCCCAGCATTTT.

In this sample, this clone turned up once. CDR3 DNA sequence: TGTGCCATCTCGACTAGCGGGAGCACAGATACGCAGTATTTT. It translates to CAISTSGSTDTQYF. This rearrangement joins TRBV10-3 to TRBJ2-3; 10 nucleotides line up with TRBD2. V lost 8 bases and J lost 0; bases outside the gene matches: 2. The CDR3 is 14 amino acids. In germline, CDR1 is ENHRY, CDR2 SYGVKD.

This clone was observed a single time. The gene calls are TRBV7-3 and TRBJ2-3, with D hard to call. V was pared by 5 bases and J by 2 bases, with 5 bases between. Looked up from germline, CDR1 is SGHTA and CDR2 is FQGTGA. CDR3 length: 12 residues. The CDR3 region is CASSLYTDTQYF. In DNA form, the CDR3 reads TGTGCCAGCAGCCTTTACACAGATACGCAGTATTTT. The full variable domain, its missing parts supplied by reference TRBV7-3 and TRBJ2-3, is GAGVSQTPSNKVTEKGKYVELRCDPISGHTALYWYRQSLGQGPEFLIYFQGTGAADDSGLPNDRFFAVRPEGSVSTLKIQRTERGDSAVYLCASSLYTDTQYFGPGTRLTVL.

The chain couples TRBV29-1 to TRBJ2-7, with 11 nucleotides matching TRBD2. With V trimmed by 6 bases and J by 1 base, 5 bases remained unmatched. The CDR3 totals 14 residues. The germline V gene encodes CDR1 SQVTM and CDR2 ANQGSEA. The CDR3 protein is CSVLTSGDSYEQYF. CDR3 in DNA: TGCAGCGTCCTGACTAGCGGGGATTCCTACGAGCAGTACTTC.

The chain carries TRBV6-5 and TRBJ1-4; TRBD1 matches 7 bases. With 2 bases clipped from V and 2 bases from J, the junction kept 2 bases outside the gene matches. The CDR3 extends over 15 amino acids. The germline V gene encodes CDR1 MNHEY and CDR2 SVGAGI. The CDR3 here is CASSYGGQTNEKLFF. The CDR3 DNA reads TGTGCCAGCAGTTACGGGGGACAGACTAATGAAAAACTGTTTTTT.

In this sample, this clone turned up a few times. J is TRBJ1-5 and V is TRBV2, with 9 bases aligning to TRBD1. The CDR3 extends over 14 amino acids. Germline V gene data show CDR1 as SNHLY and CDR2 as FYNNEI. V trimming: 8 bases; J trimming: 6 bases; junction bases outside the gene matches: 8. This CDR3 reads CASQGTGLGQPQHF. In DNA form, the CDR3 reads TGTGCCAGCCAAGGGACAGGGTTGGGTCAGCCCCAGCATTTT.

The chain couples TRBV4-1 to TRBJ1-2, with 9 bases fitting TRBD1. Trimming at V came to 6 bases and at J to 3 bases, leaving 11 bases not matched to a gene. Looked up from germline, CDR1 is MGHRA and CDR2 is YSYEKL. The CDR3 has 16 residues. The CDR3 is CASRRGTGPSDYGYTF. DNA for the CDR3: TGCGCCAGCAGGCGAGGGACAGGGCCATCGGACTATGGCTACACCTTC.

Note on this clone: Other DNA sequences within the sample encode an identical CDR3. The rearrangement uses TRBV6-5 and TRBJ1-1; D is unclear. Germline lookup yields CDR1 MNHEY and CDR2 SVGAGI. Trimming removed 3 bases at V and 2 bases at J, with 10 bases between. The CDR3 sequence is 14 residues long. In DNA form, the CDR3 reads TGTGCCAGCAGTTATCGGACCTCCAACACTGAAGCTTTCTTT. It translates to CASSYRTSNTEAFF.

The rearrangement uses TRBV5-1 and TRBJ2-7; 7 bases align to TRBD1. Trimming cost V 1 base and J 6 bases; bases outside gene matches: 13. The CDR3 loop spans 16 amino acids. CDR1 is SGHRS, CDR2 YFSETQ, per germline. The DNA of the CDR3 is TGCGCCAGCAGCTTGTCCTCCGGTGACAGGGTCTCCGAGCAGTACTTC. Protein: CASSLSSGDRVSEQYF.

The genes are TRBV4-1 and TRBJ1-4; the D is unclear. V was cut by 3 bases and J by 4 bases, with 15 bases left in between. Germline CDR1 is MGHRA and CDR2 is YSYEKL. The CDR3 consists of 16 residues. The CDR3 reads CASSQKSQGFNEKLFF. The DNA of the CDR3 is TGCGCCAGCAGCCAGAAGTCCCAAGGCTTTAATGAAAAACTGTTTTTT.

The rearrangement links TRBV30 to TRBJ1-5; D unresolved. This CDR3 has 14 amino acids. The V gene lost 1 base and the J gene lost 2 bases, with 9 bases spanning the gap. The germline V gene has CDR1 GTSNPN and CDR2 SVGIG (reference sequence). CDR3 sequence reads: CAWSGVLRNQPQHF. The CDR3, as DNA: TGTGCCTGGAGTGGGGTACTGCGCAATCAGCCCCAGCATTTT. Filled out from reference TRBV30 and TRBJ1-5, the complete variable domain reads SQTIHQWPATLVQPVGSPLSLECTVEGTSNPNLYWYRQAAGRGLQLLFYSVGIGQISSEVPQNLSASRPQDRQFILSSKKLLLSDSGFYLCAWSGVLRNQPQHFGDGTRLSIL.

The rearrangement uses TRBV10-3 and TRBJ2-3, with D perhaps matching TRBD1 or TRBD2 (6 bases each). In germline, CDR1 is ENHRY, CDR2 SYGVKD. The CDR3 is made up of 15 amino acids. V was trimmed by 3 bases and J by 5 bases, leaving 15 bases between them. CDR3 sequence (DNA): TGTGCCATCAGTGATGTATTGGGGGGCGGAGATACGCAGTATTTT. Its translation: CAISDVLGGGDTQYF.